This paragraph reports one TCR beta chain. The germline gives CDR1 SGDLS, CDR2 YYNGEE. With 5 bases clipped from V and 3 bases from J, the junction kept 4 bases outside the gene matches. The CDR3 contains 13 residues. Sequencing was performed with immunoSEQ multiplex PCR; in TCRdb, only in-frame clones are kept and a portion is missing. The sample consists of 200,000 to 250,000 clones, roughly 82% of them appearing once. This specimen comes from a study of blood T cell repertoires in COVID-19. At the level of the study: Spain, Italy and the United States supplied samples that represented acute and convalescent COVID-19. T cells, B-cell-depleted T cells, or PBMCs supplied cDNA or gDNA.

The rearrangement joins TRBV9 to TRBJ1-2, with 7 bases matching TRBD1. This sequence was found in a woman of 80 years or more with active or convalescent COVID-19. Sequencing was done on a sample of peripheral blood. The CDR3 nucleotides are TGTGCCAGCAGAACCACAGGGGACTATGGCTACACCTTC. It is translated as CASRTTGDYGYTF.